Shown below are 19 T cell receptor beta chains from a single sample sequenced in a study of cytomegalovirus exposure and HLA in healthy donors. The repertoire was sequenced with immunoSEQ multiplex PCR; TCRdb's copy has only in-frame clones and lacks some. This sample has 150,000 to 200,000 clones; 84% occur once, and the top ten carry about a tenth. Sequenced sample: PBMCs. These receptors all stem from a man younger than 40 in good health and CMV-seropositive.

This clone was recorded once. The gene calls are TRBV19 and TRBJ2-6, with TRBD1 as a possible D gene (6 bases). CDR3 size: 15 residues. Germline V gives CDR1 LNHDA, CDR2 SQIVND (reference sequence). V gave up 6 bases and J gave up 3 bases, with 12 bases separating them. The DNA for the CDR3 is TGTGCCAGTAGCCTTAACAGGGATGGGGCCAACGTCCTGACTTTC. Translating it yields CASSLNRDGANVLTF.

The chain links TRBV30 to TRBJ2-2, with no clear D. The CDR3 runs 13 residues. The germline V gene has CDR1 GTSNPN and CDR2 SVGIG (reference sequence). Trimming took off 8 bases at V and 7 bases at J, with 17 bases between the two ends. CDR3 sequence: CARRVPNDGELFF. The DNA of the CDR3 is TGTGCCCGAAGAGTGCCGAACGACGGGGAGCTGTTTTTT.

The chain has TRBV28 and TRBJ2-7; 7 positions agree with TRBD2. There are 14 residues in the CDR3. V was pared by 4 bases and J by 3 bases, with 6 bases of the junction left unmatched. Germline assignment: CDR1 MDHEN and CDR2 SYDVKM. The CDR3 is CASSYGGSYYEQYF. As DNA, the CDR3 is TGTGCCAGCAGTTACGGCGGGAGCTACTACGAGCAGTACTTC.

The chain's CDR3 is CAAYQGANYGYTF. In nucleotides, the CDR3 is TGTGCCGCCTATCAGGGGGCGAACTATGGCTACACCTTC. This chain uses TRBV6-5 with TRBJ1-2, with TRBD1 matching 8 bases. The germline V gene has CDR1 MNHEY and CDR2 SVGAGI. The V segment lost 11 bases and the J segment 2 bases; nucleotides outside the gene matches: 7. The CDR3 contains 13 residues.

The rearrangement joins TRBV28 to TRBJ1-3; D might be TRBD1 (5 bases). Deletions cut 3 bases from V and 0 bases from J, with 6 bases between. This CDR3 has 14 residues. Per the germline V gene, CDR1 is MDHEN and CDR2 is SYDVKM. The CDR3 sequence: CASSLGPSGNTIYF. The DNA for the CDR3 is TGTGCCAGCAGTTTGGGGCCCTCTGGAAACACCATATATTTT.

The genes are TRBV21-1 and TRBJ1-3; the D segment call TRBD1 is taken from the table without a DNA check. TRBV21-1 is a pseudogene locus. The CDR3 length is 17 residues. CDR3 amino acids: CASSKARTLSSGNTIYF. The CDR3 DNA follows: TGTGCCAGCAGCAAAGCAAGGACACTTAGCTCCGGAAACACCATATATTTT.

This clone has just a few counts. The chain is built from TRBV10-3 and TRBJ2-7; D perhaps matches TRBD1 (7 bases). Trimming shortened V by 5 bases and J by 5 bases, and 16 bases separated the two germline ends. The CDR3 is 14 amino acids. The germline V gene has CDR1 ENHRY and CDR2 SYGVKD. The CDR3 DNA reads TGTGCCATCAGTACCAGGGGGGCGGTTGACGAGCAGTACTTC. It encodes CAISTRGAVDEQYF.

V is TRBV28 and J is TRBJ1-2; tentative D call: TRBD1 (5 bases). V gave up 3 bases and J gave up 2 bases, with 16 bases separating them. The CDR3 is made up of 16 amino acids. From germline, CDR1 is MDHEN and CDR2 SYDVKM. CDR3 loop: CASSFPKAGRNYGYTF. In DNA form, the CDR3 reads TGTGCCAGCAGTTTCCCCAAGGCGGGACGGAACTATGGCTACACCTTC.

The count of this clone is one. V gene TRBV7-8 combines with J gene TRBJ2-3, with 7 nucleotides matching TRBD2. From germline, CDR1 is SGHVS and CDR2 FQNEAQ. The V and J ends lost 5 bases and 0 bases, in that order; junction bases with no gene match: 5. CDR3 size: 15 residues. CDR3 coding DNA: TGTGCCAGCAGCCTGCCAGCGGGGAGCACAGATACGCAGTATTTT. It encodes CASSLPAGSTDTQYF.

The CDR3 here is CASSSRLVAGGLTGELFF. As DNA, the CDR3 is TGTGCCAGCAGCTCCCGTTTGGTAGCGGGAGGGCTGACCGGGGAGCTGTTTTTT. This rearrangement joins TRBV7-9 to TRBJ2-2; TRBD2 matches 11 bases. V lost 4 bases, J lost 5 bases, and 12 bases stayed unmatched. CDR1 SEHNR and CDR2 FQNEAQ come from the germline V gene (reference sequence). This CDR3 contains 18 residues.

This clone has only one observation. The chain couples TRBV6-5 to TRBJ1-2, with D unclear. The CDR3 is 13 amino acids. Trimming removed 6 bases from V and 9 bases from J, with 17 bases in between. CDR1 and CDR2 from the germline V gene are MNHEY and SVGAGI. This chain's CDR3 is CASRPNENQSYTF. The CDR3 nucleotides are TGTGCCAGCAGACCCAATGAAAATCAGAGCTACACCTTC.

The chain has TRBV5-6 and TRBJ2-5; 10 bases fit TRBD2. V lost 6 bases, J lost 2 bases, and 13 bases stayed unmatched. CDR1 is SGHDT and CDR2 is YYEEEE in the germline V gene. The CDR3 is made up of 17 amino acids. CDR3 residues: CASTQGLAGAAQETQYF. CDR3 sequence (DNA): TGTGCCAGCACCCAGGGGCTAGCGGGGGCCGCGCAAGAGACCCAGTACTTC.

The chain has TRBV6-5 and TRBJ1-2, with D tentatively TRBD1 (6 bases). Germline values: CDR1 MNHEY, CDR2 SVGAGI. Trimming shortened V by 5 bases and J by 9 bases, and 13 bases separated the two germline ends. The CDR3 is made up of 12 amino acids. CDR3 DNA sequence: TGTGCCAGCAGTACCGACAGGACGAGCTACACCTTC. Its translation is CASSTDRTSYTF.

This chain uses TRBV28 with TRBJ2-7; TRBD1 matches 10 bases. Unmatched junction bases numbered 3, after V lost 5 bases and J lost 2 bases. Germline V gives CDR1 MDHEN, CDR2 SYDVKM. The length of the CDR3 is 14 residues. The CDR3 region is CASSRDRGPYEQYF. The CDR3 DNA follows: TGTGCCAGCAGTAGGGACAGGGGCCCCTACGAGCAGTACTTC.

J is TRBJ2-3 and V is TRBV19, with 8 bases that match TRBD2. CDR3 length equals 15 residues. The V segment lost 4 bases and the J segment 0 bases; nucleotides outside the gene matches: 3. Germline-derived CDR1 and CDR2 are LNHDA and SQIVND (reference sequence). The DNA for the CDR3 is TGTGCCAGTAGTACCACTAGCGGTAGCACAGATACGCAGTATTTT. Its protein is CASSTTSGSTDTQYF. The full variable domain, in which reference TRBV19 and TRBJ2-3 provide the parts outside the CDR3, is DGGITQSPKYLFRKEGQNVTLSCEQNLNHDAMYWYRQDPGQGLRLIYYSQIVNDFQKGDIAEGYSVSREKKESFPLTVTSAQKNPTAFYLCASSTTSGSTDTQYFGPGTRLTVL.

The V gene is TRBV9, the J gene TRBJ1-1; 8 bases match TRBD1. The CDR3 length is 15 residues. The germline CDR1 and CDR2 sequences are SGDLS and YYNGEE. Losses at the gene ends were 4 bases for V and 1 base for J; bases not matched to a gene: 6. In DNA, the CDR3 is TGTGCCAGCAGCACCGCCGGGACAGGGAACACTGAAGCTTTCTTT. This sequence encodes CASSTAGTGNTEAFF.

CDR3 coding DNA: TGTGCCAGCATAGTGGGGGGGTCCTCCTACAATGAGCAGTTCTTC. As protein: CASIVGGSSYNEQFF. The chain combines TRBV2 with TRBJ2-1; the match to TRBD2 covers 7 bases. Germline CDR1 is SNHLY and CDR2 is FYNNEI. Trimming removed 7 bases from V and 0 bases from J; junction bases left unmatched: 6. The CDR3 runs to 15 residues.

This clone was found once. The V gene is TRBV5-1, the J gene TRBJ2-2; D is unclear. Looked up from germline, CDR1 is SGHRS and CDR2 is YFSETQ. Between the trimmed V and J ends, which lost 0 bases and 1 base, there was a span of 4 bases. The CDR3 extends over 14 amino acids. The CDR3 spells CASSLDLNTGELFF. DNA of the CDR3: TGCGCCAGCAGCTTGGATCTGAACACCGGGGAGCTGTTTTTT. Drawing the rest from reference TRBV5-1 and TRBJ2-2, the complete variable domain is KAGVTQTPRYLIKTRGQQVTLSCSPISGHRSVSWYQQTPGQGLQFLFEYFSETQRNKGNFPGRFSGRQFSNSRSEMNVSTLELGDSALYLCASSLDLNTGELFFGEGSRLTVL.

The rearrangement uses TRBV7-2 and TRBJ2-4, with 15 positions matching TRBD2. Germline trimming cut 0 bases from V and 13 bases from J; bases unmatched to any gene: 7. CDR1 is SGHTA and CDR2 is FQGNSA in the germline V gene. The CDR3 extends over 16 amino acids. As DNA, the CDR3 is TGTGCCAGCAGCTTAGCGTTTCCAGGACTAGCGGGAGGGCAGTACTTC. This sequence encodes CASSLAFPGLAGGQYF.